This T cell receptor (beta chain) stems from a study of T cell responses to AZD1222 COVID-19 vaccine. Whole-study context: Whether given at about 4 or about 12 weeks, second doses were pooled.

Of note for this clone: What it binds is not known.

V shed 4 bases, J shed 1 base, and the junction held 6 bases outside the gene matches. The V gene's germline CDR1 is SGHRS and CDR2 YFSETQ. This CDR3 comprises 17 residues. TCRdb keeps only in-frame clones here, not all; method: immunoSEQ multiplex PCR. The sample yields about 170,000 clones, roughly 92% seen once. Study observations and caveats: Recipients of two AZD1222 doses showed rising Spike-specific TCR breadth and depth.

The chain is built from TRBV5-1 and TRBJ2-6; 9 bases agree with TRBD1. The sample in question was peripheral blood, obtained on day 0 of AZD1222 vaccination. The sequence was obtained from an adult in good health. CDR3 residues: CASSHGTGSSGANVLTF. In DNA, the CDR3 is TGCGCCAGCAGCCACGGGACAGGGTCGTCTGGGGCCAACGTCCTGACTTTC.